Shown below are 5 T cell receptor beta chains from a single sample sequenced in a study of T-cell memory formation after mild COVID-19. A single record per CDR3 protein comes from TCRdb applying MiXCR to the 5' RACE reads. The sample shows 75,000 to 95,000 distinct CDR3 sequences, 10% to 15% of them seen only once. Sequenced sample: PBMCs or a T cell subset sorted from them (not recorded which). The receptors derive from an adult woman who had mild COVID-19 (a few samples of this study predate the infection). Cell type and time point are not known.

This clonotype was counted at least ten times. The CDR3 here is CASSVGGAPTGELFF. In DNA form, the CDR3 reads TGTGCCAGCAGCGTGGGGGGAGCACCAACCGGGGAGCTGTTTTTT. The chain uses TRBV9 and TRBJ2-2; possibly TRBD2 for D (6 bases). CDR1 SGDLS and CDR2 YYNGEE come from the germline V gene. CDR3 size: 15 residues. V dropped 2 bases and J dropped 5 bases, with 13 bases sitting between them.

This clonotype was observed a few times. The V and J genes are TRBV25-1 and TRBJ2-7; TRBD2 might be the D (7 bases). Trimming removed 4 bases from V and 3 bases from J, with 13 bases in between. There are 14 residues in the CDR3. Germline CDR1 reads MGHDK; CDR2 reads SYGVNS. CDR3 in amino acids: CASSVRGGDYEQYF. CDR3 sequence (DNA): TGTGCCAGCAGTGTCAGGGGAGGGGACTACGAGCAGTACTTC.

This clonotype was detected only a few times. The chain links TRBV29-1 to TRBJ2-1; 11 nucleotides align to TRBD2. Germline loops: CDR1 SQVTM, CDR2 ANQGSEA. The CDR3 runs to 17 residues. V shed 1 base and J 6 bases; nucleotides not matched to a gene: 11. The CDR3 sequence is CSVEAYSTSGIGNEQFF. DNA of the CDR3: TGCAGCGTTGAAGCGTACTCGACTAGCGGGATCGGCAATGAGCAGTTCTTC.

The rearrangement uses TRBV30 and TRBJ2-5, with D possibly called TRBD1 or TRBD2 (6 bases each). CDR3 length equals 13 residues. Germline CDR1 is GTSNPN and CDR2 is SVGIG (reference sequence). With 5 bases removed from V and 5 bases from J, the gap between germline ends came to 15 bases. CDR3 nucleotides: TGTGCCTGGGGGGCGCTAGGGGGGGAGACCCAGTACTTC. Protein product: CAWGALGGETQYF.

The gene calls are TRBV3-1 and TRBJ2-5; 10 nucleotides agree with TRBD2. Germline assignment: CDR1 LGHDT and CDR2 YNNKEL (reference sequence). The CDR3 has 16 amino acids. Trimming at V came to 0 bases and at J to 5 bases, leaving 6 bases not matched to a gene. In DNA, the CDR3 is TGTGCCAGCAGCCAAGATGGAGCTAGCGGGGGCGAGACCCAGTACTTC. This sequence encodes CASSQDGASGGETQYF.